The clone carrying this T cell receptor (beta chain) has just a few counts. Its antigen is currently unknown. Some clones are missing from TCRdb's copy, which holds only in-frame ones; the method was immunoSEQ multiplex PCR. The sample has 90,000 to 140,000 clones, just over 90% seen once. This specimen comes from a study of siplizumab effects on memory and regulatory T cells. Regarding the study as a whole: Of the alloreactive clones, only a minor fraction mapped to unstimulated subsets. The study found that siplizumab significantly reduced alloreactive sequences traceable to unstimulated CD4+ memory cells. No assignable naive or memory phenotype existed for roughly 80-97% of proliferating CD4+ or CD8+ clones. Naive T cells apparently outstripped memory cells in diversity and seemed major alloresponse contributors.

The CDR3 length is 13 residues. From germline, CDR1 is MNHNS and CDR2 SASEGT. V gave up 6 bases and J gave up 5 bases, with 11 bases separating them. The receptor was isolated from a human donor in good health. Material: CD4+ T cells sorted from blood. This rearrangement joins TRBV6-1 to TRBJ2-1, with D perhaps matching TRBD1 or TRBD2 (5 bases each). CDR3 nucleotide sequence: TGTGCCAGCAGCCGGGACCCTAACAATGAGCAGTTCTTC. Translated, it gives CASSRDPNNEQFF.